This T cell receptor (beta chain) was identified in a study of regulatory T cells in long-lasting Graves disease. Noted time point: persistent/refractory GD, antithyroid drugs over 5 years with positive TRAb. PBMC RNA served as the TCR library source. This clonotype showed up just once. The CDR3 has 14 residues. Germline V gene lookup returns CDR1 LNHNV and CDR2 YYDKDF (reference sequence). The J segment lost 10 bases and the V segment lost 3 bases, leaving 8 bases of the junction unmatched. CDR3-region Arm-PCR and iRepertoire HTBI primers produced the TCR beta libraries. In TCRdb, the multiplex PCR reads were re-called with MiXCR into one record per CDR3 protein. The sample contains almost 350,000 distinct CDR3 sequences, around a fifth of which appear only once.

V gene TRBV15 combines with J gene TRBJ2-1; 8 positions match TRBD2. The material sequenced was peripheral blood mononuclear cells (PBMCs), taken when the disease was refractory, from a patient treated with antithyroid drugs. This receptor was obtained from a female donor with Graves disease. The CDR3 region is CATSRTPGLGEQFF. Written as DNA, the CDR3 is TGTGCCACCAGCAGGACTCCGGGACTAGGGGAGCAGTTCTTC.